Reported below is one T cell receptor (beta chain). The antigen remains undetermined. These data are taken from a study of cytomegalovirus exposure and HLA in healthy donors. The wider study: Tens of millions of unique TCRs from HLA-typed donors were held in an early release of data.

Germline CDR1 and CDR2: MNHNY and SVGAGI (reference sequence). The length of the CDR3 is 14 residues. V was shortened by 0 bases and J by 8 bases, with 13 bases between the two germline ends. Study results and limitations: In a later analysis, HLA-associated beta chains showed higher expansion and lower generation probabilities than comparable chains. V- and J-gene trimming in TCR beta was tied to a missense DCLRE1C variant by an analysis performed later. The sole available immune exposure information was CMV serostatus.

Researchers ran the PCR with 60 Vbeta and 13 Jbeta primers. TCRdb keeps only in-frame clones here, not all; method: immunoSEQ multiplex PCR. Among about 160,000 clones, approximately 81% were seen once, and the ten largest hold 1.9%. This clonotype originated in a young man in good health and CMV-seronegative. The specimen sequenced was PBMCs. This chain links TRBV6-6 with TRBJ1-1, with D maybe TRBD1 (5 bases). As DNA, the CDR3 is TGTGCCAGCAGTTACTCGGTAGGGGTGGTGGAAGCTTTCTTT. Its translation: CASSYSVGVVEAFF.